This T cell receptor (beta chain) is drawn from a study of blood T cell repertoires in COVID-19. Study in general: COVID-19 samples, acute and convalescent, were from the United States, Italy and Spain. Sample material is recorded as cDNA or gDNA derived from T cells, B-cell-depleted T cells, or PBMCs.

Losses at the gene ends were 6 bases for V and 14 bases for J; bases not matched to a gene: 9. Germline CDR1 is SGHTA and CDR2 is FQGTGA. The CDR3 is made up of 13 amino acids. This clone was detected once. As processed by the authors: Using reference gene primer amplification, nucleated cell counts were estimated. Here immunoSEQ multiplex PCR was the method, and the copy in TCRdb shows in-frame clones only, minus some. The V and J calls and clone size were taken over from that table, and D and trimming were inferred from the DNA. This sample has fewer than 100,000 clones, with roughly 87% found just once.

The sequence was collected from a man aged 50 or older with acute or convalescent COVID-19. Sequenced input: peripheral blood. The genes are TRBV7-3 and TRBJ2-1, with 11 bases identical to TRBD2. The CDR3 sequence is CASRPTSGKGKFF. CDR3 sequence (DNA): TGTGCCAGCAGACCGACTAGCGGGAAGGGGAAGTTCTTC.